The following is a TCR beta chain sequence with its context. Its antigen remains unknown. It was at deep level that the assay was run. TCRdb keeps only in-frame clones here, not all; method: immunoSEQ multiplex PCR. The sample lists over 75,000 clones; around 68% were seen once. This specimen belongs to a study of shared clonotypes between healthy human individuals. Broader study findings: Represented genetic and exposure-history diversity was restricted by having few donors.

The sequenced sample was memory CD8+ T cells sorted from blood. Subset given: CD45RO+ cells pooled with CCR7-negative TemRA cells. The sequence was collected from a man aged 30-40 years in good health.

The CDR3 nucleotides are TGTGCCAGCAGCAAGGGACTAGCGGGGGGGTTGCAGTTCTTC. Its translation: CASSKGLAGGLQFF. The J gene is TRBJ2-1, the V gene TRBV6-1; TRBD2 aligns across 16 bases. The ends lost 6 bases at V and 12 bases at J; junction bases unmatched: 5. Germline-derived CDR1 and CDR2 are MNHNS and SASEGT. The CDR3 contains 14 residues.